A single sample gave rise to the 19 T cell receptor beta chains below, sequenced in a study of T-cell reconstitution after alpha-beta-depleted transplantation in children. Researchers prepared the TCRbeta library using unique molecular identifiers, the study reports. TCRdb recomputed calls from the PCR reads with MiXCR, one row per CDR3 protein. The repertoire has about 140,000 distinct CDR3 sequences, around 10% of them found once; the top ten carry less than 20%. The sequenced sample was PBMCs, mostly from graft donor cells, obtained 180 days after TCRalphabeta/CD19-depleted stem cell transplant. These receptors all stem from a female patient aged 2-10 years who had a stem cell transplant for congenital amegakaryocytic thrombocytopenia, so the T cells may come from the graft donor.

This clonotype was found many times. The V gene is TRBV5-1, the J gene TRBJ1-3; possibly TRBD1 for D (6 bases). The CDR3 has 16 residues. CDR1 and CDR2 from the germline V gene are SGHRS and YFSETQ. With 0 bases removed from V and 3 bases from J, the gap between germline ends came to 13 bases. The CDR3 sequence is CASSLGTYRDGNTIYF. CDR3 bases: TGCGCCAGCAGCTTGGGTACTTACAGGGATGGAAACACCATATATTTT.

This clonotype has more than one count but fewer than ten. The chain employs TRBV29-1 and TRBJ2-2; weak D call: TRBD2 (5 bases). Germline CDR1 reads SQVTM; CDR2 reads ANQGSEA. V was pared by 1 base and J by 1 base, with 10 bases between. This CDR3 has 15 amino acids. The CDR3 DNA reads as TGCAGCGTTGAAGTGGTCGGGAAGAACACCGGGGAGCTGTTTTTT. Amino acid sequence: CSVEVVGKNTGELFF.

This clonotype was picked up many times. V gene TRBV4-1 combines with J gene TRBJ1-1; no firm D call. V was shortened by 0 bases and J by 5 bases, with 16 bases between the two germline ends. Germline CDR1 MGHRA, CDR2 YSYEKL. The CDR3 has 16 residues. This CDR3 is CASSQDLMTPGTEAFF. As DNA, the CDR3 is TGCGCCAGCAGCCAAGATCTCATGACCCCGGGAACTGAAGCTTTCTTT.

This clonotype came up many times. The gene calls are TRBV7-7 and TRBJ1-4; no reliable D call. The CDR3 is 13 residues long. Looked up from germline, CDR1 is SSHAT and CDR2 is FNYEAQ (reference sequence). With 6 bases removed from V and 3 bases from J, the gap between germline ends came to 8 bases. The CDR3 DNA reads as TGTGCCAGCAGACCGATTGCTAATGAAAAACTGTTTTTT. Translated: CASRPIANEKLFF.

This clonotype was picked up a small number of times. One junction end disagrees with the germline gene, perhaps due to a read error. The chain recombines TRBV5-1 with TRBJ2-4; D is possibly TRBD1 (6 bases). Germline V gene sequence: CDR1 SGHRS, CDR2 YFSETQ. CDR3 length: 14 residues. DNA for the CDR3: TGCGCCAGCAGCCCACAGGGACCCAAAAACAGTCAGTACTTC. Amino acids: CASSPQGPKNSQYF.

This clonotype was counted many times. V usage is TRBV5-1 and J usage is TRBJ1-1; 8 bases match TRBD1. CDR1 and CDR2 from the germline V gene are SGHRS and YFSETQ. This CDR3 is built from 14 residues. V dropped 4 bases and J dropped 0; count of bases not matched to a gene: 2. The CDR3 DNA reads TGCGCCAGCAGCGGGACAGGTATGAACACTGAAGCTTTCTTT. This gives the protein CASSGTGMNTEAFF.

V gene TRBV7-8 combines with J gene TRBJ2-1, with D maybe TRBD2 (5 bases). Germline V gene lookup returns CDR1 SGHVS and CDR2 FQNEAQ. The CDR3 is made up of 15 amino acids. Trimming took 0 bases from V and 8 from J, leaving 14 bases between them. CDR3 nucleotides: TGTGCCAGCAGCTTAGCGCGGGCTAGACCACATGAGCAGTTCTTC. It encodes CASSLARARPHEQFF. The full variable domain, its missing parts supplied by reference TRBV7-8 and TRBJ2-1, is GAGVSQSPRYKVAKRGQDVALRCDPISGHVSLFWYQQALGQGPEFLTYFQNEAQLDKSGLPSDRFFAERPEGSVSTLKIQRTQQEDSAVYLCASSLARARPHEQFFGPGTRLTVL.

This clonotype was found many times. The rearrangement links TRBV7-2 to TRBJ2-2; D gene ambiguous. V was pared by 6 bases and J by 5 bases, with 13 bases between. CDR1 is SGHTA and CDR2 is FQGNSA in the germline V gene. The CDR3 spans 14 residues. CDR3 in amino acids: CASRFGRRTGELFF. DNA for the CDR3: TGTGCCAGCAGGTTCGGACGGAGAACCGGGGAGCTGTTTTTT.

This clonotype was observed many times. The chain links TRBV27 to TRBJ2-5; no firm D call. CDR1 and CDR2 from the germline V gene are MNHEY and SMNVEV (reference sequence). The V gene lost 6 bases and the J gene lost 2 bases, with 10 bases spanning the gap. The CDR3 spans 13 residues. This chain's CDR3 is CASRPRLQETQYF. Here the CDR3 DNA reads TGTGCCAGCAGGCCTCGGTTACAAGAGACCCAGTACTTC.

The table lists this clonotype with many counts. The chain links TRBV12-3 or TRBV12-4 to TRBJ2-4; TRBD1 matches 8 bases. Losses at the gene ends were 5 bases for V and 8 bases for J; bases not matched to a gene: 11. CDR3 size: 15 residues. The CDR3 sequence is CASSDRDRFRDIQYF. In nucleotides, the CDR3 is TGTGCCAGCAGTGACCGGGACAGGTTCCGGGACATTCAGTACTTC.

This clonotype has ten or more counts. CDR3 region: CASSHGPEGFSYEQYF. CDR3 coding DNA: TGTGCCAGCAGCCACGGACCGGAGGGGTTCTCCTACGAGCAGTACTTC. The chain combines TRBV3-1 with TRBJ2-7; TRBD2 is a possible D gene (6 bases). The V end was cut by 3 bases, the J end by 0 bases, with 15 bases between. The CDR3 spans 16 residues. The germline CDR1 and CDR2 sequences are LGHDT and YNNKEL (reference sequence).

There are a few counts of this clonotype. The rearrangement uses TRBV2 and TRBJ2-6; no reliable D call. The CDR3 length is 16 residues. The V end lost 3 bases, the J end lost 0 bases, and 9 bases lay between the germline ends. Germline loops: CDR1 SNHLY, CDR2 FYNNEI. The CDR3 sequence is CASSEWGRSGANVLTF. CDR3 bases: TGTGCCAGCAGTGAGTGGGGTCGCTCTGGGGCCAACGTCCTGACTTTC.

In its sample, this clonotype was seen a few times. The chain is built from TRBV20-1 and TRBJ1-5, with 7 bases aligning to TRBD1. The CDR3 consists of 17 residues. Germline lookup yields CDR1 DFQATT and CDR2 SNEGSKA (reference sequence). The CDR3 nucleotides are TGCTGCGCTAGAGATCGGGGTGGGACAGTCTTAGGTGAGCCCCAGCATTTT. This encodes CCARDRGGTVLGEPQHF.

This sequence joins TRBV5-1 and TRBJ2-4; TRBD1 agrees at 10 bases. Germline V gene sequence: CDR1 SGHRS, CDR2 YFSETQ. With V trimmed by 4 bases and J by 1 base, 5 bases remained unmatched. The CDR3 is 16 amino acids. The CDR3 region is CASSARTGGAKNIQYF. CDR3 nucleotide sequence: TGCGCCAGCAGCGCCCGGACAGGGGGGGCCAAAAACATTCAGTACTTC.

In its sample, this clonotype was seen a few times. The chain recombines TRBV18 with TRBJ2-7; 11 bases line up with TRBD2. Germline CDR1 is KGHSH and CDR2 is LQKENI. The CDR3 has 14 residues. The J segment lost 5 bases and the V segment lost 3 bases, leaving 3 bases of the junction unmatched. CDR3 residues: CASSPGLAAHEQYF. CDR3 coding DNA: TGTGCCAGCTCACCGGGACTAGCGGCTCACGAGCAGTACTTC.

This sequence joins TRBV5-1 and TRBJ2-5; D is unresolved. The CDR3 is 13 residues long. Trimming removed 3 bases from V and 0 bases from J, with 6 bases in between. Germline V CDR1 and CDR2: SGHRS, YFSETQ. The CDR3 spells CASSSRYQETQYF. CDR3 nucleotides: TGCGCCAGCAGCTCCCGATACCAAGAGACCCAGTACTTC.

The V and J genes are TRBV30 and TRBJ1-5; D not certain. The CDR3 extends over 14 amino acids. The ends were cut back, 0 bases at V and 0 bases at J, with 6 bases in the middle. From germline, CDR1 is GTSNPN and CDR2 SVGIG (reference sequence). CDR3 amino acids: CAWSVGNSNQPQHF. CDR3 sequence (DNA): TGTGCCTGGAGTGTAGGCAATAGCAATCAGCCCCAGCATTTT. The full variable domain, with the rest looked up from reference TRBV30 and TRBJ1-5, is SQTIHQWPATLVQPVGSPLSLECTVEGTSNPNLYWYRQAAGRGLQLLFYSVGIGQISSEVPQNLSASRPQDRQFILSSKKLLLSDSGFYLCAWSVGNSNQPQHFGDGTRLSIL.

The genes are TRBV4-2 and TRBJ2-5, with 8 bases identical to TRBD2. Per germline, CDR1 LGHNA and CDR2 YNFKEQ. The CDR3 spans 17 residues. The J segment lost 4 bases and the V segment lost 0 bases, leaving 10 bases of the junction unmatched. The CDR3 reads CASSQERSGSVGETQYF. Written as DNA, the CDR3 is TGTGCCAGCAGCCAAGAGAGGAGCGGGAGTGTTGGAGAGACCCAGTACTTC.

This clonotype was counted many times. The rearrangement joins TRBV5-1 to TRBJ2-3, with D perhaps matching TRBD1 or TRBD2 (5 bases each). The CDR3 spans 17 residues. Trimming pared 2 bases from V and 3 bases from J, leaving 19 bases between. Germline-derived CDR1 and CDR2 are SGHRS and YFSETQ. The CDR3 bases are TGCGCCAGCAGCTTCCAGGGACCCGCTCCAGGAACAGATACGCAGTATTTT. It translates to CASSFQGPAPGTDTQYF.